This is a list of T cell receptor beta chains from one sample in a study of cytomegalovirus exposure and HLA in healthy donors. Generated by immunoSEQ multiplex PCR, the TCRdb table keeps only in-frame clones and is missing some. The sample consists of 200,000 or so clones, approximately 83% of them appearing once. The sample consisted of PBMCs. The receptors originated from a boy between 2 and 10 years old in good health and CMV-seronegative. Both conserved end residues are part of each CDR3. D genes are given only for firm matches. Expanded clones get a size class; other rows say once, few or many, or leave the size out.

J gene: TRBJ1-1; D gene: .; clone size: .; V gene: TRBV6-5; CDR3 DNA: TGTGCCAGCAATTCGGAGGGCCACACTGAAGCTTTCTTT; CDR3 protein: CASNSEGHTEAFF
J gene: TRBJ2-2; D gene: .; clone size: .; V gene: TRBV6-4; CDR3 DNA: TGTGCCAGCCGGGGGTCGGGGAACACCGGGGAGCTGTTTTTT; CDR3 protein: CASRGSGNTGELFF
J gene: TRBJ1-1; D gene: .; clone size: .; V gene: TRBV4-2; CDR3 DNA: TGTGCCAGCAGCCTAACCGGGGGGAACACTGAAGCTTTCTTT; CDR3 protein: CASSLTGGNTEAFF
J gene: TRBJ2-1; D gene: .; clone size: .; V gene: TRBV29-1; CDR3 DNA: TGCAGCGTTGCCCCCGGAGGGACAGCCTCCTACAATGAGCAGTTCTTC; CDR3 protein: CSVAPGGTASYNEQFF
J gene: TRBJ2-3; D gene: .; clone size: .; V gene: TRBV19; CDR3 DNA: TGTGCCAGTGGGCGAACAACCACAGATACGCAGTATTTT; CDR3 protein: CASGRTTTDTQYF
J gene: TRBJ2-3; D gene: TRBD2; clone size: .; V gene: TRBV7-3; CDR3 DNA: TGTGCCAGCAGCTTAACAGGGCTAGCGGGGAGCACAGATACGCAGTATTTT; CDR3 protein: CASSLTGLAGSTDTQYF
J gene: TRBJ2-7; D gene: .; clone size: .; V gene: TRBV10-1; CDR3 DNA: TGCGCCAGCTCGGTGAGTGCCGGCTACGAGCAGTACTTC; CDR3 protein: CASSVSAGYEQYF
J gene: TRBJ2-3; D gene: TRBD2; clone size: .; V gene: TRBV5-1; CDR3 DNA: TGCGCCAGCAGCTTATCAGGGACTACCACTAGCACAGATACGCAGTATTTT; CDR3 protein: CASSLSGTTTSTDTQYF
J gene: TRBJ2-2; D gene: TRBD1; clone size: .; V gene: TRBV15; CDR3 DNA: TGTGCCACCAGCGGCGGACAGGGAAACACCGGGGAGCTGTTTTTT; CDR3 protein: CATSGGQGNTGELFF
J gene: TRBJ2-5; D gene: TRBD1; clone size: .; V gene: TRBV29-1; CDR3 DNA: TGCAGCGTTGCCAGGGGGCGAGAGACCCAGTACTTC; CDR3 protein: CSVARGRETQYF
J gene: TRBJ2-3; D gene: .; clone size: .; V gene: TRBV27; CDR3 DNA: TGTGCCAGCAGTTTATTCAACACAGATACGCAGTATTTT; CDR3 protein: CASSLFNTDTQYF
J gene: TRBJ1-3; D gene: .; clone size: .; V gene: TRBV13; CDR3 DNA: TGTGCCAGCAGCTTAGGGCGGTACTCTGGAAACACCATATATTTT; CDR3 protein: CASSLGRYSGNTIYF
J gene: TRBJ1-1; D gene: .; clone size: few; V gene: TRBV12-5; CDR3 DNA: TGTGCTAGTGGTACCCCGACAGTCAGGACTGAAGCTTTCTTT; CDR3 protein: CASGTPTVRTEAFF
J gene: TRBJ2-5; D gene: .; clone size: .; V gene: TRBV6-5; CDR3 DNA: TGTGCCAGCAGTCGGACACCCCAAGAGACCCAGTACTTC; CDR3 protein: CASSRTPQETQYF
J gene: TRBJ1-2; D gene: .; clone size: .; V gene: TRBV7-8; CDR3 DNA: TGTGCCAGCAGCTTAGGAGCAGGTTTGGACTATGGCTACACCTTC; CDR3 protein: CASSLGAGLDYGYTF
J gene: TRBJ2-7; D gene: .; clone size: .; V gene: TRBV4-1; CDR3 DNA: TGCGCCAGCAGCCAAACTGATCGGGGGGCAGGTGAGCAGTACTTC; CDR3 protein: CASSQTDRGAGEQYF
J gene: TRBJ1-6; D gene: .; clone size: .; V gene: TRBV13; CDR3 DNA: TGTGCCAGCAGCTTAGGCCGTAGCTCCTATAATTCACCCCTCCACTTT; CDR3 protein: CASSLGRSSYNSPLHF
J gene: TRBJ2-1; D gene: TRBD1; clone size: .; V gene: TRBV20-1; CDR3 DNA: TGCAGTGCGGCCACAGGGGGTGAGCAGTTCTTC; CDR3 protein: CSAATGGEQFF
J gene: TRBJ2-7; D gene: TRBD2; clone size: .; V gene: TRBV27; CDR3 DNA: TGTGCCAGCAGGGGAGCGGGAGGAATTCGCGAGCAGTACTTC; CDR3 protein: CASRGAGGIREQYF
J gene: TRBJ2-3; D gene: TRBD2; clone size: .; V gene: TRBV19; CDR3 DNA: TGTGCCAGTAGTATACGAGGACTAGAGGGAGATACGCAGTATTTT; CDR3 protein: CASSIRGLEGDTQYF
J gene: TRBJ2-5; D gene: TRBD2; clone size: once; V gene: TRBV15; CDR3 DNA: TGTGCCACCAGCAGAGGCCTAGCGGGGGCAGGGGAGGAGACCCAGTACTTC; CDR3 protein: CATSRGLAGAGEETQYF
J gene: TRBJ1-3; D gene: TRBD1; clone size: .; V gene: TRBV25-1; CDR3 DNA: TGTGCCAGCAGTCGGACAGGTTTTGGAAACACCATATATTTT; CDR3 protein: CASSRTGFGNTIYF
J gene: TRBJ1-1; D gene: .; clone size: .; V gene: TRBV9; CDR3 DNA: TGTGCCAGCAGCGAGGACTTAACTGAAGCTTTCTTT; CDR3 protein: CASSEDLTEAFF
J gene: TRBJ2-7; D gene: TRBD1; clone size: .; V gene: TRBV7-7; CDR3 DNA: TGTGCTAGCAGCTTGGGGACAGGGGTTTTGGACGAGCAGTACTTC; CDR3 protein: CASSLGTGVLDEQYF
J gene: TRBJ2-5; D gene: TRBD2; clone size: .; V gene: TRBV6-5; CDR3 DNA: TGTGCCAGCAGCAGGACTAGCGGGGGCCAAGAGACCCAGTACTTC; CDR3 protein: CASSRTSGGQETQYF
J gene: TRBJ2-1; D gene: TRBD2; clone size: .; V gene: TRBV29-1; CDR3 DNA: TGCAGCGGAATGGGACTAGCGGTTCACTACAATGAGCAGTTCTTC; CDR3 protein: CSGMGLAVHYNEQFF
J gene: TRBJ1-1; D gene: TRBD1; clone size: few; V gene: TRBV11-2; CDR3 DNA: TGTGCCAGCAGGCCCCCCGGGACAGGGAACACTGAAGCTTTCTTT; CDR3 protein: CASRPPGTGNTEAFF
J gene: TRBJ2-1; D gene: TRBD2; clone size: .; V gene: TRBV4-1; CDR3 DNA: TGCGCCAGCAGCCCTGGACTAGCCTATGAGCAGTTCTTC; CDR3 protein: CASSPGLAYEQFF
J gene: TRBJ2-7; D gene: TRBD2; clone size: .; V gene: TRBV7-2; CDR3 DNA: TGTGCCAGCAGCCCAGGACTAGCGGGCAGATCCTACGAGCAGTACTTC; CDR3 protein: CASSPGLAGRSYEQYF
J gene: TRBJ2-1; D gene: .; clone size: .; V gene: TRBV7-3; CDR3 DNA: TGTGCCAGCAGCTTAAGGGGGGGAGGACAGGGAGACAATGAGCAGTTCTTC; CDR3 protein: CASSLRGGGQGDNEQFF
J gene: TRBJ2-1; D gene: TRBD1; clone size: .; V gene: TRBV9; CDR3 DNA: TGTGCCAGCAGCGGACGGGGACAGTCCTACAATGAGCAGTTCTTC; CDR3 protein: CASSGRGQSYNEQFF
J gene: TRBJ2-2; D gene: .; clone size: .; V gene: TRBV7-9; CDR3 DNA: TGTGCCAGCAGCTACAGGGATGGGGACACCGGGGAGCTGTTTTTT; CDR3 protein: CASSYRDGDTGELFF
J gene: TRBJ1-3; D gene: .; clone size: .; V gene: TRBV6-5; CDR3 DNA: TGTGCCAGCAGTCCCCGGGGTATTAATGGAAACACCATATATTTT; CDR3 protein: CASSPRGINGNTIYF
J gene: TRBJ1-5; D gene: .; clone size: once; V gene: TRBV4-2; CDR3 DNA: TGTGCCAGCAGCCACAGACAGTTCAATCAGCCCCAGCATTTT; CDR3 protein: CASSHRQFNQPQHF
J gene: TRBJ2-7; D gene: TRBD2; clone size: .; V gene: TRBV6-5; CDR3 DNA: TGTGCCAGCAGATACTTACTAGCGGGAGCCTACGAGCAGTACTTC; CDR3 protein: CASRYLLAGAYEQYF
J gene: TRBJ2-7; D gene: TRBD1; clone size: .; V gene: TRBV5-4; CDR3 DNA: TGTGCCAGCAGCTCTCAGGGGGCCTCCTACGAGCAGTACTTC; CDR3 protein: CASSSQGASYEQYF
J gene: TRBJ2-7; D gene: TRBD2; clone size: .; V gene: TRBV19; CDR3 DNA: TGTGCCAGTAGTTTAGGACTAGCGGGAGGTAACGAGCAGTACTTC; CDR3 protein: CASSLGLAGGNEQYF
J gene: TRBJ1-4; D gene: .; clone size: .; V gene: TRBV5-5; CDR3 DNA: TGTGCCAGCAGCTTGGAGCTACAGGAAAATGAAAAACTGTTTTTT; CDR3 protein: CASSLELQENEKLFF
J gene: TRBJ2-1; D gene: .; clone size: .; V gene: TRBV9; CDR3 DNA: TGTGCCAGCAGCGTAGGGGGTCCAGGGAATGAGCAGTTCTTC; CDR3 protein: CASSVGGPGNEQFF
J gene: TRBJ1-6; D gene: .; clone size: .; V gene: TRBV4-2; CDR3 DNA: TGTGCCAGCAGCCTTACACAGGGAAACAATTCACCCCTCCACTTT; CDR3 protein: CASSLTQGNNSPLHF
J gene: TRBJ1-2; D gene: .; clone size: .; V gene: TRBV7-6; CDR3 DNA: TGTGCCAGCAGCTTAGTTTCTGGCGGCGCGGAATTCTTC; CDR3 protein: CASSLVSGGAEFF
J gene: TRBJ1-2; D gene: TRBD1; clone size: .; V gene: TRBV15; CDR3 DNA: TGTGCCACCAGCCTGGGACAGGGAGCGATTCGCTACACCTTC; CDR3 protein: CATSLGQGAIRYTF
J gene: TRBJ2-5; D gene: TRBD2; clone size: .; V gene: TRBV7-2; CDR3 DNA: TGTGCCAGCAGCCCCAGTCTAGCGGGAGGTCATGAGCAGTACTTC; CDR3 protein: CASSPSLAGGHEQYF
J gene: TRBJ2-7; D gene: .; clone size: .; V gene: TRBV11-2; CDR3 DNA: TGTGCCAGCAGCCCCCGGTTTAATTCCTACGAGCAGTACTTC; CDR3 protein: CASSPRFNSYEQYF
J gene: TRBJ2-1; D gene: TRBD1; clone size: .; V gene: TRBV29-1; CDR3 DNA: TGCAGCGTTGACCCGGGACAGGGGGCGAATGAGCAGTTCTTC; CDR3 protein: CSVDPGQGANEQFF
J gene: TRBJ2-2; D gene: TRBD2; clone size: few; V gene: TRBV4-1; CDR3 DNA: TGCGCCAGCAGCCAAGAGCGGCTAGCGGGACCAACCGGGGAGCTGTTTTTT; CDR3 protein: CASSQERLAGPTGELFF
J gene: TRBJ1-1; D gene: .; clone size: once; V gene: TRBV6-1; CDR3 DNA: TGTGCCAGCAGTGAGGGGGGGCGAGGCACTGAAGCTTTCTTT; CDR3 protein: CASSEGGRGTEAFF
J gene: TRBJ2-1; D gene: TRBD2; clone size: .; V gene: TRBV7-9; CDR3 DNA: TGTGCCAGCAGCTTAGGCCCGGGAGACAGCGGGAGTACCAATGAGCAGTTCTTC; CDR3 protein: CASSLGPGDSGSTNEQFF
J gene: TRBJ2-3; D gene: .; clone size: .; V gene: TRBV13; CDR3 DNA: TGTGCCAGCAGCTCTGGCACAGGGATCGATACGCAGTATTTT; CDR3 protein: CASSSGTGIDTQYF
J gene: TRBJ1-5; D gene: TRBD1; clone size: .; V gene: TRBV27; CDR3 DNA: TGTGCCAGCAGTTCAGACAGGGGCTCGGGCAATCAGCCCCAGCATTTT; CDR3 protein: CASSSDRGSGNQPQHF
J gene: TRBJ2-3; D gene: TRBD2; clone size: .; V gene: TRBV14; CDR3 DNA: TGTGCCAGCAGCCCCTGGACTAGCGGGGCCCCGGGTACGCAGTATTTT; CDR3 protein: CASSPWTSGAPGTQYF
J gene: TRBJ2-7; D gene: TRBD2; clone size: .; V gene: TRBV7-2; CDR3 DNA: TGTGCCAGCAGCTTAGACGTAGCGGGGGGGCCGGGGGGTGAGCAGTACTTC; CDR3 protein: CASSLDVAGGPGGEQYF